Sequencing of this TCR beta chain was carried out in a study of prognosis after radiotherapy for stage I lung cancer. At the level of the study: Enrolled patients were those with stage I non-small cell lung cancer, a group that was recruited between April 2018 and 2019.

The TCR beta CDR3 region was amplified from genomic DNA, with two rounds of multiplex PCR being used for the amplification. Every TRBV and TRBJ gene had its own specific primer in first-round PCR. From the multiplex PCR reads, TCRdb called clonotypes with MiXCR, one entry per CDR3 protein. The profile shows about 20,000 distinct CDR3 sequences, roughly 40% of them singletons. Study-wide results and limits: Patients given stereotactic body radiation therapy showed fewer unique TCR clones afterward, median 10,088 versus 6,861.

Investigators drew roughly 6.2 milliliters of peripheral blood at each of two time points. Germline values: CDR1 MNHEY, CDR2 SVGEGT. The CDR3 has 13 residues. V shed 7 bases and J 8 bases; nucleotides not matched to a gene: 6. There are many counts of this clonotype. What it recognizes is unknown. V gene TRBV6-2 or TRBV6-3 combines with J gene TRBJ1-4; the match to TRBD1 covers 8 bases. Specimen: PBMCs, collected before or after stereotactic body radiation therapy (not recorded which). This sequence was found in a donor at least 50 years old with non-small cell lung cancer. This CDR3 reads CASNDRGSEKLFF. The DNA of the CDR3 is TGTGCCAGCAACGACAGGGGATCGGAAAAACTGTTTTTT.